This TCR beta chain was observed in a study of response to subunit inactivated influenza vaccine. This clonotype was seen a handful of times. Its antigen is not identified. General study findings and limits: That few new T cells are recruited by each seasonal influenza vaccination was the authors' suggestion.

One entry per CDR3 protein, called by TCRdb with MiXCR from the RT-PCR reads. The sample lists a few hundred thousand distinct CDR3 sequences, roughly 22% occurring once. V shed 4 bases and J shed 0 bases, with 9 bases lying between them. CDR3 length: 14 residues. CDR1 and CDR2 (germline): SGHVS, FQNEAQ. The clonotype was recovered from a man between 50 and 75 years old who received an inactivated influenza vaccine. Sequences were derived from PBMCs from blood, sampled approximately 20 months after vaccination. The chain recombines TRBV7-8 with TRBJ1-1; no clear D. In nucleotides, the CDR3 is TGTGCCAGCAGCTCGGCAATCCTGAACACTGAAGCTTTCTTT. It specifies CASSSAILNTEAFF.